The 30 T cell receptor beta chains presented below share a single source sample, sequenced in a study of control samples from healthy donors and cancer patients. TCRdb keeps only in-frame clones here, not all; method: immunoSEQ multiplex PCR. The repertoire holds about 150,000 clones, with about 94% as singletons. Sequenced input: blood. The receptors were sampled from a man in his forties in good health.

The CDR3 DNA reads as TGTGCCAGCAGCTTAGACCGCTCGGGGCCCCAGCATTTT. It is translated as CASSLDRSGPQHF. The J gene is TRBJ1-5, the V gene TRBV7-8, with D unclear. In germline, CDR1 is SGHVS, CDR2 FQNEAQ. The V end was cut by 1 base, the J end by 9 bases, with 10 bases between. This CDR3 contains 13 residues.

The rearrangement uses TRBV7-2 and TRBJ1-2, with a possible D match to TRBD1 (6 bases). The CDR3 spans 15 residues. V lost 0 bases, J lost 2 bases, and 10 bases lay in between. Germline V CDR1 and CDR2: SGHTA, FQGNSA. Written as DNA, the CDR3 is TGTGCCAGCAGCTTAGCTCCGGGACACAACTATGGCTACACCTTC. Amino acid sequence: CASSLAPGHNYGYTF.

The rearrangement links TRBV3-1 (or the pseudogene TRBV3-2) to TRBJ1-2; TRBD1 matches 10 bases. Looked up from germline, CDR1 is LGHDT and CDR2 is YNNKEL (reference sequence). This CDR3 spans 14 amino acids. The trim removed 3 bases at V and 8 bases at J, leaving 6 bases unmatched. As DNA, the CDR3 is TGTGCCAGCAGCCAGGCGGGACAGGGGAGGGGCTACACCTTC. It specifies CASSQAGQGRGYTF.

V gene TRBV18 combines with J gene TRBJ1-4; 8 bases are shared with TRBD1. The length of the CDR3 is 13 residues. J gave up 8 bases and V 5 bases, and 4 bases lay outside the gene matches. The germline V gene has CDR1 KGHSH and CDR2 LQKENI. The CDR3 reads CASSSGTGEKLFF. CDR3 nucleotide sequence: TGTGCCAGCTCATCCGGGACAGGAGAAAAACTGTTTTTT.

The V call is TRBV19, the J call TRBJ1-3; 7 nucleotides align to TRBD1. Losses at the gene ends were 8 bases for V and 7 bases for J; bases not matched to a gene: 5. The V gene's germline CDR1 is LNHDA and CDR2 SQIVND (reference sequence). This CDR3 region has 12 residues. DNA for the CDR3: TGTGCCAGTGGACAGGTTCCCAACACCATATATTTT. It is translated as CASGQVPNTIYF.

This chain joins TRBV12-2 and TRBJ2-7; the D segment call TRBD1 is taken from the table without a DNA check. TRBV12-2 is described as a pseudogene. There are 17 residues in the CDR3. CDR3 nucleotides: TGTGCAAGTCGCTCCCTAGTGACAGGGAGAGGCTTGCACGAGCAGTACTTC. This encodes CASRSLVTGRGLHEQYF.

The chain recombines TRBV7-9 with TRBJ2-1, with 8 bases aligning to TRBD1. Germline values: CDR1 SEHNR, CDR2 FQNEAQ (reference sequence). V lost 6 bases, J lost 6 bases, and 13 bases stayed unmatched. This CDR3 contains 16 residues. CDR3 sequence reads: CASRPPEGQGSNEQFF. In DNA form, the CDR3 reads TGTGCCAGCAGACCACCAGAAGGACAGGGATCCAATGAGCAGTTCTTC.

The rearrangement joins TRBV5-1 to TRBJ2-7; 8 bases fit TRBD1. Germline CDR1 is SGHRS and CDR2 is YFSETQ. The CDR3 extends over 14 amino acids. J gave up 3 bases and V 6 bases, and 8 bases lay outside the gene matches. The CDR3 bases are TGCGCCAGCAAGTCTCGACAGGGGTACTACGAGCAGTACTTC. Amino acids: CASKSRQGYYEQYF.

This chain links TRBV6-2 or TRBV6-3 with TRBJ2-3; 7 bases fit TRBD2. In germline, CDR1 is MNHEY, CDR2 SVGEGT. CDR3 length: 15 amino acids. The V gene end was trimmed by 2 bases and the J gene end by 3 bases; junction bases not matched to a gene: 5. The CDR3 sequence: CASSYPRTRTDTQYF. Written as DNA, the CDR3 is TGTGCCAGCAGTTACCCCAGGACTAGGACAGATACGCAGTATTTT.

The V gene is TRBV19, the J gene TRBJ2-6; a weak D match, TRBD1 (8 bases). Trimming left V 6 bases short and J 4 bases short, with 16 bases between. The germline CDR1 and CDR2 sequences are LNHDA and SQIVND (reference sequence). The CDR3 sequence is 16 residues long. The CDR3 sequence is CASSRTGTKGANVLTF. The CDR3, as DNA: TGTGCCAGTAGCAGGACAGGGACTAAAGGGGCCAACGTCCTGACTTTC.

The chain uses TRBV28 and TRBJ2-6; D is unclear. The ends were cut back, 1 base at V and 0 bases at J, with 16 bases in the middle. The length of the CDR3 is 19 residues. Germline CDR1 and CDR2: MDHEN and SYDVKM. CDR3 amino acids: CASSLSRPYSSSGANVLTF. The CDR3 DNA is TGTGCCAGCAGTTTATCTCGCCCCTACAGCAGCTCTGGGGCCAACGTCCTGACTTTC.

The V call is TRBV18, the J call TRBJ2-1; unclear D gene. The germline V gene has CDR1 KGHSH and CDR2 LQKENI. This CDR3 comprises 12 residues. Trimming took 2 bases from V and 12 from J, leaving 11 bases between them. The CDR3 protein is CASSPMGYWQFF. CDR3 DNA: TGTGCCAGCTCACCAATGGGGTATTGGCAGTTCTTC.

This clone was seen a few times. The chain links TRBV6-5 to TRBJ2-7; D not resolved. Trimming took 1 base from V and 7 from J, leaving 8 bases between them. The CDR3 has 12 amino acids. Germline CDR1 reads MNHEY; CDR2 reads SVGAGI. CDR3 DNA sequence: TGTGCCAGCAGTTACTACAACGGAGAGCAGTACTTC. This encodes CASSYYNGEQYF.

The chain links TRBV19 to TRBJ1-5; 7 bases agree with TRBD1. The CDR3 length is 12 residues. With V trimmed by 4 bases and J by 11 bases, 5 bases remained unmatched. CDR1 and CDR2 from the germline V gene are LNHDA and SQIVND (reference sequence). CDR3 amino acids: CASSNRQGAQHF. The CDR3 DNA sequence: TGTGCCAGTAGTAACCGACAGGGCGCCCAGCATTTT.

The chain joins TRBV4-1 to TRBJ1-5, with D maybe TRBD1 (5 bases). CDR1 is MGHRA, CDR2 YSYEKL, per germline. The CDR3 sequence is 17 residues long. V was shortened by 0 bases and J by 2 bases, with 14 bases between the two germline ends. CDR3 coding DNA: TGCGCCAGCAGCCAAGAAGGTGAGGCGGGGCGCAATCAGCCCCAGCATTTT. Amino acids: CASSQEGEAGRNQPQHF.

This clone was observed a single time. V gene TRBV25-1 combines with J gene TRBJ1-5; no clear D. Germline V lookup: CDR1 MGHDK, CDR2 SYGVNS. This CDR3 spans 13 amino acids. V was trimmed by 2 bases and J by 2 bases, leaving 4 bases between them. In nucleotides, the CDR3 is TGTGCCAGCAGTGAACACGGCAATCAGCCCCAGCATTTT. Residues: CASSEHGNQPQHF.

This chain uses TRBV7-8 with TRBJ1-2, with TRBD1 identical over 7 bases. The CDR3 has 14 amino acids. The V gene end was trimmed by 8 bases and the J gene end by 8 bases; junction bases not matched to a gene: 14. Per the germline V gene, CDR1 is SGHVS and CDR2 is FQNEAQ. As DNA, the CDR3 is TGTGCCAGCTCCCCCCAGGGGGGCCTCAAGGGCTACACCTTC. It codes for CASSPQGGLKGYTF.

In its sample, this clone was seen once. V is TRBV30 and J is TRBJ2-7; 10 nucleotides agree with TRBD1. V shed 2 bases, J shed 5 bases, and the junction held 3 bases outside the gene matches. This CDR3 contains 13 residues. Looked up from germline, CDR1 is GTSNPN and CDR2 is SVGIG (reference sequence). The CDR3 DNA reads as TGTGCCTGGAGTCGACAGGGGGCCAACGAGCAGTACTTC. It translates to CAWSRQGANEQYF.

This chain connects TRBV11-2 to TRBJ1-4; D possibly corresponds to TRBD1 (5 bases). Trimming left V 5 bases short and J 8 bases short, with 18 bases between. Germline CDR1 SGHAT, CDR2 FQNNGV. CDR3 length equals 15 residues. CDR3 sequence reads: CASSRDGGSGEKLFF. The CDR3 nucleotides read TGTGCCAGCAGCCGAGACGGGGGGAGCGGGGAAAAACTGTTTTTT. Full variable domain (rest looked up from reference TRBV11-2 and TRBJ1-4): EAGVAQSPRYKIIEKRQSVAFWCNPISGHATLYWYQQILGQGPKLLIQFQNNGVVDDSQLPKDRFSAERLKGVDSTLKIQPAKLEDSAVYLCASSRDGGSGEKLFFGSGTQLSVL.

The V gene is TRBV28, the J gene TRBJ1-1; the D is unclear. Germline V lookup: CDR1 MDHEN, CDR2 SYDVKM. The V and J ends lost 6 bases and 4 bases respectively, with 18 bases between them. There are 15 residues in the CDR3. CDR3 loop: CASRGWARRSTEAFF. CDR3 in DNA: TGTGCCAGCAGGGGATGGGCCCGAAGGAGCACTGAAGCTTTCTTT.

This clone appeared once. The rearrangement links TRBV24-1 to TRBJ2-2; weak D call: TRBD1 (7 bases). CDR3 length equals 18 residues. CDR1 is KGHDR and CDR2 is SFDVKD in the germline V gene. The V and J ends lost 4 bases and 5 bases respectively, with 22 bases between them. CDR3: CATSDSPSGGLRTGELFF. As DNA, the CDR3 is TGTGCCACCAGTGACTCACCCTCAGGGGGGCTTAGGACCGGGGAGCTGTTTTTT.

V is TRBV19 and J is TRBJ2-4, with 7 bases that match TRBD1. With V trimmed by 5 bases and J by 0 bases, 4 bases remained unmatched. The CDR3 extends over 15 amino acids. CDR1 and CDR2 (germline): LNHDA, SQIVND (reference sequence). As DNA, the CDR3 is TGTGCCAGTAGTGAGGGACAGATAGCCAAAAACATTCAGTACTTC. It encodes CASSEGQIAKNIQYF.

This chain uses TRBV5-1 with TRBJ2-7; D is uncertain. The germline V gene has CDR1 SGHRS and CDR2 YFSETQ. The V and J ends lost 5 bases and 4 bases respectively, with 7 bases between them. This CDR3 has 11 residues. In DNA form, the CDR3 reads TGCGCCAGCAGAGATCAGTACGAGCAGTACTTC. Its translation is CASRDQYEQYF.

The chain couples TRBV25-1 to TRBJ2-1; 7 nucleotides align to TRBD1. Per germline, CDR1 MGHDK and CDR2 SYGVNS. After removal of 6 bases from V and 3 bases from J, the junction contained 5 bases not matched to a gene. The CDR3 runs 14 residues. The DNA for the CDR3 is TGTGCCAGCAGCCTCGGACAGGTCTACAATGAGCAGTTCTTC. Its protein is CASSLGQVYNEQFF.

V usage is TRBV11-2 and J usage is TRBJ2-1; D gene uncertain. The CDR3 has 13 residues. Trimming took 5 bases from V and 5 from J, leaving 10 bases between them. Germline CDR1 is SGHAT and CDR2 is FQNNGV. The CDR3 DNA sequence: TGTGCCAGCAGCCACCCCCCAGACAATGAGCAGTTCTTC. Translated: CASSHPPDNEQFF.

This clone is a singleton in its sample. Here the CDR3 reads CASSLVASLYGYTF. The CDR3 DNA sequence: TGTGCCAGCAGCTTAGTTGCCAGTCTCTATGGCTACACCTTC. The chain uses TRBV7-2 and TRBJ1-2; D ambiguous. In germline, CDR1 is SGHTA, CDR2 FQGNSA. There are 14 residues in the CDR3. Trimming cost V 1 base and J 4 bases, with 10 bases left between them.

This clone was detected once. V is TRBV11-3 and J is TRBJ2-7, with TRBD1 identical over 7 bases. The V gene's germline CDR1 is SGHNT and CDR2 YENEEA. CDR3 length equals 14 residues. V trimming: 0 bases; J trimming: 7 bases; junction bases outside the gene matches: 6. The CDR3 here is CASSLDMAGGEQYF. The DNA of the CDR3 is TGTGCCAGCAGCTTAGATATGGCAGGGGGTGAGCAGTACTTC. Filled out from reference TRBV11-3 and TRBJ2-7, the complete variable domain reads EAGVVQSPRYKIIEKKQPVAFWCNPISGHNTLYWYLQNLGQGPELLIRYENEEAVDDSQLPKDRFSAERLKGVDSTLKIQPAELGDSAVYLCASSLDMAGGEQYFGPGTRLTVT.

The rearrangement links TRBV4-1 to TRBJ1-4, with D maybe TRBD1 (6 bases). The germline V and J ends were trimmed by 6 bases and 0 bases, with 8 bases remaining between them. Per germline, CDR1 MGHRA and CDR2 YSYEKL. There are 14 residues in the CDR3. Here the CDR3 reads CASRGASTNEKLFF. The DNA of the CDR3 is TGCGCCAGCAGGGGGGCCTCAACTAATGAAAAACTGTTTTTT.

Written as DNA, the CDR3 is TGTGCCAGCACCCCTGGGACAGGGTATGGCTACACCTTC. Amino acids: CASTPGTGYGYTF. This chain connects TRBV28 to TRBJ1-2, with 9 bases lining up with TRBD1. Germline values: CDR1 MDHEN, CDR2 SYDVKM. This CDR3 contains 13 residues. The trim removed 7 bases at V and 5 bases at J, leaving 5 bases unmatched.

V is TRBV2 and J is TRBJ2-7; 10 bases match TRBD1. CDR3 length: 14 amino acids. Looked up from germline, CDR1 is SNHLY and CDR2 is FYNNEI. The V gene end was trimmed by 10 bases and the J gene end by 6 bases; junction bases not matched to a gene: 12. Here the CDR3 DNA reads TGTGCCACCCACCAGGACAGGGGGGTCGGCGAGCAGTACTTC. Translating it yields CATHQDRGVGEQYF.